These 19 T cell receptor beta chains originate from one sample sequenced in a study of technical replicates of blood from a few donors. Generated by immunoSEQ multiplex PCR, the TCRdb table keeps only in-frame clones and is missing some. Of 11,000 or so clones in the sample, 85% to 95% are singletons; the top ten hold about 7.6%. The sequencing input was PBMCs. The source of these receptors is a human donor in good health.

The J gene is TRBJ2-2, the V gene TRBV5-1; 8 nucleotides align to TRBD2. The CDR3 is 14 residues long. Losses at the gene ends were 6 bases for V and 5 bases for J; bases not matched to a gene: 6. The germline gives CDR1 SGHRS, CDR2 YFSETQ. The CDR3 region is CASTGTSETGELFF. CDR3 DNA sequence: TGCGCCAGCACCGGGACTAGTGAAACCGGGGAGCTGTTTTTT.

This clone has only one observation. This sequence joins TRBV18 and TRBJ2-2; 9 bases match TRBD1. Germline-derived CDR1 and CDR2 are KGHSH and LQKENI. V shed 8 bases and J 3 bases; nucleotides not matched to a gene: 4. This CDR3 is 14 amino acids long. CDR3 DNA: TGTGCCAGCACGGGACAGGGCGACACCGGGGAGCTGTTTTTT. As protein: CASTGQGDTGELFF.

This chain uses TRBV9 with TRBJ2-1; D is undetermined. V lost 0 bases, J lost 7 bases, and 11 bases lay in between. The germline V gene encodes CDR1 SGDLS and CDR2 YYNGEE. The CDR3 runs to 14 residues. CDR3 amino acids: CASSVAVTPNEQFF. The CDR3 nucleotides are TGTGCCAGCAGCGTAGCTGTTACTCCAAATGAGCAGTTCTTC.

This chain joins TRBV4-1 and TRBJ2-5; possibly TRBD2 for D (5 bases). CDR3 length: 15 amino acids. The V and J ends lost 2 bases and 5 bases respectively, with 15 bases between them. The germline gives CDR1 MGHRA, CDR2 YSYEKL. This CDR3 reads CASSQPRQAEETQYF. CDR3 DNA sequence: TGCGCCAGCAGCCAACCGCGCCAAGCGGAGGAGACCCAGTACTTC.

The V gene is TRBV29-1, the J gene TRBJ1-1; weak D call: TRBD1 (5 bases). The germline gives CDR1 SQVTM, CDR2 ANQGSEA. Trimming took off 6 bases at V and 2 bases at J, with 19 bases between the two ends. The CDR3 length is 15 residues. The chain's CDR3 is CSVFRGGVYNTEAFF. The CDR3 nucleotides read TGCAGCGTGTTCCGGGGGGGGGTGTATAACACTGAAGCTTTCTTT.

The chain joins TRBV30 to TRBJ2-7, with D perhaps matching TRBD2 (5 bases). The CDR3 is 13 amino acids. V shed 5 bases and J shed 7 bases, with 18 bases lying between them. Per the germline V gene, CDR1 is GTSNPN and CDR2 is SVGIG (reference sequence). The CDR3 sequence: CAWEGTTSGEQYF. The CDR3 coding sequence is TGTGCCTGGGAGGGTACCACTTCGGGGGAGCAGTACTTC.

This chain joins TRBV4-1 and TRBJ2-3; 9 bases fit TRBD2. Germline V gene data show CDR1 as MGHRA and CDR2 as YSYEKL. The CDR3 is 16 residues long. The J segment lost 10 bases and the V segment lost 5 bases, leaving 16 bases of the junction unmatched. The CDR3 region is CASSALPGTSHPAQYF. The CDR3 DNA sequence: TGCGCCAGCAGCGCGCTTCCCGGGACTAGCCATCCTGCGCAGTATTTT.

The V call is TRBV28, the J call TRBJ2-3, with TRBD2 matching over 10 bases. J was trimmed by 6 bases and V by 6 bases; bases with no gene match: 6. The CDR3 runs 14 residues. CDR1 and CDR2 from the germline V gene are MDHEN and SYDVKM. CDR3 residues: CASSRSSGSDTQYF. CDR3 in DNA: TGTGCCAGCAGCAGGTCTAGCGGGAGTGATACGCAGTATTTT.

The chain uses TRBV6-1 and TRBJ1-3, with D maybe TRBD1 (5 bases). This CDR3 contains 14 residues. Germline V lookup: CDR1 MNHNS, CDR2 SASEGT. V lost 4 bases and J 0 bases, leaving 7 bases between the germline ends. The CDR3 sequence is CASSGQLSGNTIYF. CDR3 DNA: TGTGCCAGCAGTGGACAGCTCTCTGGAAACACCATATATTTT.

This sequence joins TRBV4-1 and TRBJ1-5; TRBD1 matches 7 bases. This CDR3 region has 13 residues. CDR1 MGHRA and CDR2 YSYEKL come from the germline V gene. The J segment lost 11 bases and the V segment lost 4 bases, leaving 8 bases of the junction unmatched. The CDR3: CASSLRDSETQHF. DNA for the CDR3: TGCGCCAGCAGCCTCCGGGACAGTGAGACCCAGCATTTT.

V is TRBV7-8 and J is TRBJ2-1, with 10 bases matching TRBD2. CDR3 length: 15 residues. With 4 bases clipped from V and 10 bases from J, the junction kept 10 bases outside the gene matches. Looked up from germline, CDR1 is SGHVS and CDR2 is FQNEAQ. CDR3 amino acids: CASSSLAGVQLEQFF. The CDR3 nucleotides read TGTGCCAGCAGCTCTCTAGCGGGAGTTCAATTGGAGCAGTTCTTC.

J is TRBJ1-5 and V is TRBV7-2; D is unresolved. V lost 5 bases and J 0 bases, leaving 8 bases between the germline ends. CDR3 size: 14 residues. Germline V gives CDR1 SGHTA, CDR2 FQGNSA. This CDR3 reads CASSQVNSNQPQHF. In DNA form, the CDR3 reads TGTGCCAGCAGCCAGGTTAATAGCAATCAGCCCCAGCATTTT.

The CDR3 sequence is CASSPQDRGETQYF. The CDR3 coding sequence is TGTGCCAGCTCACCACAAGACAGGGGGGAGACCCAGTACTTC. The rearrangement links TRBV18 to TRBJ2-5; TRBD1 aligns across 9 bases. In germline, CDR1 is KGHSH, CDR2 LQKENI. V lost 1 base, J lost 5 bases, and 2 bases stayed unmatched. The CDR3 runs 14 residues.

CDR3 sequence (DNA): TGTGCCAGCAGCCCAGCGGGTCACTCCTACAATGAGCAGTTCTTC. It yields the protein CASSPAGHSYNEQFF. The chain joins TRBV5-4 to TRBJ2-1, with D maybe TRBD2 (6 bases). CDR1 and CDR2 from the germline V gene are SGHNT and YYREEE (reference sequence). V was pared by 4 bases and J by 0 bases, with 11 bases between. CDR3 size: 15 residues.

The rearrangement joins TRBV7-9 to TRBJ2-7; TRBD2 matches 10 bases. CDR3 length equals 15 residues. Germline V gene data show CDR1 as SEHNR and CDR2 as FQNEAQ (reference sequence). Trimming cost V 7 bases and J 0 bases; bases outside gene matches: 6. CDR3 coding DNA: TGTGCCAGCACCCCAACTAGCGGGATCTCCTACGAGCAGTACTTC. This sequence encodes CASTPTSGISYEQYF.

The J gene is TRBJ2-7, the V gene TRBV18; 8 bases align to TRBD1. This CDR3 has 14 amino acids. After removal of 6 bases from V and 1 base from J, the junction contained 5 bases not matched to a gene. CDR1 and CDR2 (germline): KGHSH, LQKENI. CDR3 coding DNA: TGTGCCAGCTCTCCGGGACAGGCATCCTACGAGCAGTACTTC. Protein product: CASSPGQASYEQYF.

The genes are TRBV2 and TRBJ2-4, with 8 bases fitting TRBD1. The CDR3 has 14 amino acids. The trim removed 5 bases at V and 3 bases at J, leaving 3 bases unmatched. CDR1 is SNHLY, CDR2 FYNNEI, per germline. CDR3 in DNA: TGTGCCAGCAGTCCGGACAGGGTCAAAAACATTCAGTACTTC. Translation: CASSPDRVKNIQYF.

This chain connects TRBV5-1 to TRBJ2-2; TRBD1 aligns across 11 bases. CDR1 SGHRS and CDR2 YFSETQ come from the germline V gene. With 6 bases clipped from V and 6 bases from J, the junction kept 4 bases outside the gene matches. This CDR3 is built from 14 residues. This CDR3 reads CASTRTGGSGELFF. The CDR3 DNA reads TGCGCCAGCACCCGGACAGGGGGCTCCGGGGAGCTGTTTTTT.

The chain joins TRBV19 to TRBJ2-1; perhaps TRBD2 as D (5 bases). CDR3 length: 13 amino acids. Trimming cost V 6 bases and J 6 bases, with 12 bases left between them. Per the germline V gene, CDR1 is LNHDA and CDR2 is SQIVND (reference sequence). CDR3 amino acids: CASSSSGLNEQFF. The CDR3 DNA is TGTGCCAGTAGCTCGAGCGGACTCAATGAGCAGTTCTTC.